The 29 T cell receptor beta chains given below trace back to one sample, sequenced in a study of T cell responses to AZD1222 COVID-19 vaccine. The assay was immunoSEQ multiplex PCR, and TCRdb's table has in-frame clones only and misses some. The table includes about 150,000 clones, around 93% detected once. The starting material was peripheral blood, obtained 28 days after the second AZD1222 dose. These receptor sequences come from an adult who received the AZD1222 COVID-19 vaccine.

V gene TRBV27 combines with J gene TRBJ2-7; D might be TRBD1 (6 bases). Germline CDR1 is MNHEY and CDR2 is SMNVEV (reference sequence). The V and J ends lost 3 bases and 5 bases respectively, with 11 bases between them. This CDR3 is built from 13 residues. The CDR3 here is CASSFETGNEQYF. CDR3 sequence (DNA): TGTGCCAGCAGTTTTGAAACAGGGAACGAGCAGTACTTC.

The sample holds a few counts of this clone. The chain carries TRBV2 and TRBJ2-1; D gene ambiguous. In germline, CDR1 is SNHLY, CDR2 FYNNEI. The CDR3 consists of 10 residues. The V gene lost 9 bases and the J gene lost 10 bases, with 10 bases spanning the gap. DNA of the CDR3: TGTGCCAGATACGCCAGCGAGCAGTTCTTC. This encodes CARYASEQFF.

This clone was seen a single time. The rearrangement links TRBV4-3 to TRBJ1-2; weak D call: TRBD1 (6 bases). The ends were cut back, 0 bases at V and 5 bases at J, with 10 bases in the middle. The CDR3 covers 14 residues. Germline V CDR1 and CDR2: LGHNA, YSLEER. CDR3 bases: TGCGCCAGCAGCCAAGACAGGGGAACATATGGCTACACCTTC. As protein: CASSQDRGTYGYTF.

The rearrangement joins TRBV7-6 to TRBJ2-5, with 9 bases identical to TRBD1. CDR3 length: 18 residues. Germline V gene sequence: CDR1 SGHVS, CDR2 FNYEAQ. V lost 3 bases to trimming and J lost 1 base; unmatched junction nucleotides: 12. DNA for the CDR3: TGTGCCAGCAGCTTCGACCCGGGACAGGGCGCCTTCCAAGAGACCCAGTACTTC. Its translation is CASSFDPGQGAFQETQYF.

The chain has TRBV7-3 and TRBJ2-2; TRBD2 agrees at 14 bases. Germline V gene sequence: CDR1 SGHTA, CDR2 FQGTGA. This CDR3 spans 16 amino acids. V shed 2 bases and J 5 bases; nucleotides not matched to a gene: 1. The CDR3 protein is CASSLGTSGSTGELFF. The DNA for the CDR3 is TGTGCCAGCAGCTTAGGGACTAGCGGGAGTACCGGGGAGCTGTTTTTT.

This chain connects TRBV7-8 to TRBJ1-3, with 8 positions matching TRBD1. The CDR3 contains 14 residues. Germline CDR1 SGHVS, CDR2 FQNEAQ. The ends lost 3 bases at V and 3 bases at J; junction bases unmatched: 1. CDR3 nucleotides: TGTGCCAGCAGCTTGACAGGGGATGGAAACACCATATATTTT. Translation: CASSLTGDGNTIYF.

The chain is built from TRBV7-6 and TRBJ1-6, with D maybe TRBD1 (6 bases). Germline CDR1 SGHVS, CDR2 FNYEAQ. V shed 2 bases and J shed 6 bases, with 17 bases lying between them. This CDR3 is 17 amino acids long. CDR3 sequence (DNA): TGTGCCAGCAGCTTAAGGGGGGGAGGAGGTACTAATTCACCCCTCCACTTT. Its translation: CASSLRGGGGTNSPLHF.

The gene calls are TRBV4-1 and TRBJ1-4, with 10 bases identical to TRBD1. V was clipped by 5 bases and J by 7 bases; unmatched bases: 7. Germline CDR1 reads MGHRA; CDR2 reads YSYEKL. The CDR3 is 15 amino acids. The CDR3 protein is CASSTGTGASEKLFF. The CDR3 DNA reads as TGCGCCAGCAGCACCGGGACAGGGGCCAGTGAAAAACTGTTTTTT.

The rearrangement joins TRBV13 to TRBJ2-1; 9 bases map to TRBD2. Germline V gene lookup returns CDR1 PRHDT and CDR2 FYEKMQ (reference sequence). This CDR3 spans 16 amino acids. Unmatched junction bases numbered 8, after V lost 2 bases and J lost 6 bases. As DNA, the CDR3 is TGTGCCAGCAGCTTATTTATAGCGGGGGTCTCCAATGAGCAGTTCTTC. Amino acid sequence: CASSLFIAGVSNEQFF.

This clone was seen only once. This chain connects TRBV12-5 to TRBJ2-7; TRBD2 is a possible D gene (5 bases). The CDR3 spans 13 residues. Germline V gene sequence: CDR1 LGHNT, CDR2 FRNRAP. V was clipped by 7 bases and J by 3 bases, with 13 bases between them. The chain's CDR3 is CASDGEEVYEQYF. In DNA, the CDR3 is TGTGCTAGTGATGGCGAGGAGGTCTACGAGCAGTACTTC.

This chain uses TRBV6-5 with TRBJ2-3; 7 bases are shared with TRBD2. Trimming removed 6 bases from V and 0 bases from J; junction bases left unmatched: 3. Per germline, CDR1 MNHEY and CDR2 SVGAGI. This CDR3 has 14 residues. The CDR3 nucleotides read TGTGCCAGCAGCACTAGCGATAGCACAGATACGCAGTATTTT. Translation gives CASSTSDSTDTQYF.

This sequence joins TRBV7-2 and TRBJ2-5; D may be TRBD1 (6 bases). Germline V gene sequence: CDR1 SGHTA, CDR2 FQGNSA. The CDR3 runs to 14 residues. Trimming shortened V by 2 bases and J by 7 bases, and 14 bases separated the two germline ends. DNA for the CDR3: TGTGCCAGCAGCTTATGGGGTCGCAGGGGGACCCAGTACTTC. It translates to CASSLWGRRGTQYF.

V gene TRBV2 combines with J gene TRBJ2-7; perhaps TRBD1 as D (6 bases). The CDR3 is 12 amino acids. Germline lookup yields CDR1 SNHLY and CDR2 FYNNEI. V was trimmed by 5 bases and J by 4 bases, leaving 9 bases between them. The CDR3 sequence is CASSPQGYEQYF. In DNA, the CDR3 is TGTGCCAGCAGTCCACAGGGATACGAGCAGTACTTC.

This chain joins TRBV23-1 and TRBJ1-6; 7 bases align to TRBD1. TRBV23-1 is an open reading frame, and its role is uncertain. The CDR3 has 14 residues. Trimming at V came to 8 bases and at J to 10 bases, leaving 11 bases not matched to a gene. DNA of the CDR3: TGCGCCAGCGGATTAACAGGGGTTGGATCACCCCTCCACTTT. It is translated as CASGLTGVGSPLHF.

CDR3 residues: CASSGQATDTQYF. The CDR3, as DNA: TGTGCCAGCAGCGGACAGGCAACAGATACGCAGTATTTT. The chain links TRBV11-1 to TRBJ2-3; 7 bases are a match to TRBD1. Germline trimming cut 5 bases from V and 3 bases from J; bases unmatched to any gene: 2. CDR1 and CDR2 (germline): SGHAT, FQDESV (reference sequence). CDR3 length equals 13 residues.

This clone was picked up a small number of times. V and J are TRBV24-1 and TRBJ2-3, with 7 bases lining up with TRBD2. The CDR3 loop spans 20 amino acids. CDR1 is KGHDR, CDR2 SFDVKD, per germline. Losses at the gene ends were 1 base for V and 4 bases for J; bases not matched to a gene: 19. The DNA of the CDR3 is TGTGCCACCAGTGATTTTACCCCTCCCTATGAAGCGGGGACCGCAGATACGCAGTATTTT. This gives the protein CATSDFTPPYEAGTADTQYF.

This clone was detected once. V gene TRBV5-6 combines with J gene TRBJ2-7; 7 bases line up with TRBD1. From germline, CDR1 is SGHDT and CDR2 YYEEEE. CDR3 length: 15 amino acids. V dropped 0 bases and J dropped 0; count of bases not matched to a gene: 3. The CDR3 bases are TGTGCCAGCAGCTTGGCACAGGGGTTCTCCTACGAGCAGTACTTC. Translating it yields CASSLAQGFSYEQYF. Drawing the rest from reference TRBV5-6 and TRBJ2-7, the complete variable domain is DAGVTQSPTHLIKTRGQQVTLRCSPKSGHDTVSWYQQALGQGPQFIFQYYEEEERQRGNFPDRFSGHQFPNYSSELNVNALLLGDSALYLCASSLAQGFSYEQYFGPGTRLTVT.

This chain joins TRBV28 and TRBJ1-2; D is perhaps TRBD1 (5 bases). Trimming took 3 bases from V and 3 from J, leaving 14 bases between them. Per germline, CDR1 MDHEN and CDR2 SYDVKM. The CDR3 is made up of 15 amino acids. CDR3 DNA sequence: TGTGCCAGCAGTTTCGAGGGCAGGGTATACTATGGCTACACCTTC. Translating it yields CASSFEGRVYYGYTF.

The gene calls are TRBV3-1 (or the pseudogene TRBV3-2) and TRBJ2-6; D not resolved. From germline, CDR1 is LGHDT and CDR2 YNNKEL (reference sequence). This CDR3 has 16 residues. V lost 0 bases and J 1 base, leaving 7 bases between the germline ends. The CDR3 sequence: CASSQDTGSGANVLTF. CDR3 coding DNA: TGTGCCAGCAGCCAAGATACCGGGTCTGGGGCCAACGTCCTGACTTTC.

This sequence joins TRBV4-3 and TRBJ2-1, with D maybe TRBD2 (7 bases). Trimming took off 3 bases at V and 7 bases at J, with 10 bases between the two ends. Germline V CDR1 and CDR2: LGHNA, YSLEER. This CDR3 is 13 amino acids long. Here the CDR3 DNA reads TGCGCCAGCAGCCAGGAGGGGGGGAATGAGCAGTTCTTC. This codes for CASSQEGGNEQFF.

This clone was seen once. The CDR3 DNA is TGCAGCGTCTCCGGGGGGGCGAACACTGAAGCTTTCTTT. Amino acid sequence: CSVSGGANTEAFF. The V gene is TRBV29-1, the J gene TRBJ1-1, with D perhaps TRBD1 (6 bases). The germline V and J ends were trimmed by 6 bases and 1 base, with 12 bases remaining between them. Germline-derived CDR1 and CDR2 are SQVTM and ANQGSEA. CDR3 length equals 13 residues.

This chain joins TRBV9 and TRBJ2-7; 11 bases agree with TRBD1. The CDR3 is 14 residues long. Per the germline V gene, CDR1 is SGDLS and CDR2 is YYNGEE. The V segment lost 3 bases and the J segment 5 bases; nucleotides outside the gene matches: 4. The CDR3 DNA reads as TGTGCCAGCAGCGCGGACAGGGGGCAGGACGAGCAGTACTTC. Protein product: CASSADRGQDEQYF.

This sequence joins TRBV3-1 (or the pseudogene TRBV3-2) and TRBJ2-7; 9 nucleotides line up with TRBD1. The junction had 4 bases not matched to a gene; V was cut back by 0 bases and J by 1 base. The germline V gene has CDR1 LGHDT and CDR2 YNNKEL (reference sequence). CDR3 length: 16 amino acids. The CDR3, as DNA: TGTGCCAGCAGCCAAGATTTAGGGACAGGGTCCTACGAGCAGTACTTC. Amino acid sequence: CASSQDLGTGSYEQYF.

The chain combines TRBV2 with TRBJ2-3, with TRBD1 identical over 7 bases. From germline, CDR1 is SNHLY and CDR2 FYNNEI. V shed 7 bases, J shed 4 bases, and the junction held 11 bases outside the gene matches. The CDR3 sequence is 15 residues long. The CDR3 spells CASTLQGQAADTQYF. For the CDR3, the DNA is TGTGCCAGCACTCTACAAGGACAGGCCGCAGATACGCAGTATTTT.

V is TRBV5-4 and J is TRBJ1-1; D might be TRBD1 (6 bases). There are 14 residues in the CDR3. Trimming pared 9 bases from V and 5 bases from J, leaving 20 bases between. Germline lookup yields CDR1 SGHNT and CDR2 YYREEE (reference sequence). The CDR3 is CAIHLGGARTEAFF. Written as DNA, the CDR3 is TGTGCCATCCACCTAGGGGGGGCACGGACTGAAGCTTTCTTT.

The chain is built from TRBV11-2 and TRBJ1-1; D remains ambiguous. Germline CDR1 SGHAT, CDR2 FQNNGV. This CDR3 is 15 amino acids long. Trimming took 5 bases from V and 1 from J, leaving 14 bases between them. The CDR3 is CASSPLGLSNTEAFF. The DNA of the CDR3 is TGTGCCAGCAGCCCCCTTGGGCTCTCGAACACTGAAGCTTTCTTT.

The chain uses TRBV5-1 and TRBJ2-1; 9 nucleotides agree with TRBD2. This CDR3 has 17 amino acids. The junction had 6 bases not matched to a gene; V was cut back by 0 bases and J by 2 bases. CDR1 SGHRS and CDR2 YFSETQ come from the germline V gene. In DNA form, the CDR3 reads TGCGCCAGCAGCTTGGGAGCGGGAGGAGTCGCCTACAATGAGCAGTTCTTC. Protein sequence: CASSLGAGGVAYNEQFF.

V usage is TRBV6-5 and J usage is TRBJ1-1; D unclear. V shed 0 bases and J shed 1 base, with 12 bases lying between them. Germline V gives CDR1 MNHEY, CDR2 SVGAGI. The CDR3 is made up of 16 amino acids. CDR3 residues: CASSYSRRDGNTEAFF. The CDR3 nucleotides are TGTGCCAGCAGTTACTCTAGGCGGGATGGGAACACTGAAGCTTTCTTT.

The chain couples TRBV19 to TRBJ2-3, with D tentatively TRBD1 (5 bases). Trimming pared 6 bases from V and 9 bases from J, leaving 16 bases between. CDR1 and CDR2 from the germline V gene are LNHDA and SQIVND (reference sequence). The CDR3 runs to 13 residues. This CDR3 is CASRPDRSGTQYF. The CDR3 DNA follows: TGTGCCAGTAGGCCAGACAGATCAGGAACGCAGTATTTT.